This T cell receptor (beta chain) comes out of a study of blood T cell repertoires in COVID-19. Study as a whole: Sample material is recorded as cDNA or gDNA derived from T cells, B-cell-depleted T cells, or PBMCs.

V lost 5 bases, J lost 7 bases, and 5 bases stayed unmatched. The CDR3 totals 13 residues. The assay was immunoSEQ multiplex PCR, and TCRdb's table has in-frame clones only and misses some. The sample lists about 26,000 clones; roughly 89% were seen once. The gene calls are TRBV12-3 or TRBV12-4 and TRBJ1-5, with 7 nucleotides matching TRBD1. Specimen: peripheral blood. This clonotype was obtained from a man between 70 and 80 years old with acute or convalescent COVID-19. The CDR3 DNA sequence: TGTGCCAGCAGTGGACAGGATTGGCAGCCCCAGCATTTT. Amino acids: CASSGQDWQPQHF.